Listed here is a single T cell receptor (beta chain). What it binds is unknown. The sample belongs to a study of identical twins. Carrying unique molecular identifiers, the cDNA also gained a universal primer site through template switching. TCRdb fed the 5' RACE reads into MiXCR, producing one record per CDR3 protein. The sample shows some 240,000 distinct CDR3 sequences, about 8.5% of them seen only once. The study's findings and limits: Where beta out-of-frame sequences were concerned, excess twin sharing was weaker. Sequences that were out-of-frame, alpha and twin-shared displayed an excess of low generation probability.

This sample also belongs to another study, concerning yellow fever vaccine responses in identical twins. From that report: Twin vaccine T cell responses reportedly seemed partly convergent, partly personalized.

The sample comprised CD8+ T cells sorted from blood. The sequence was collected from a woman aged 18-29 years in good health.

CDR3 sequence (DNA): TGTGCCGTCGAAGGACAGGGGAGCTCTGGGGCCAACGTCCTGACTTTC. Translation: CAVEGQGSSGANVLTF. The chain couples TRBV10-3 to TRBJ2-6; TRBD1 matches at 9 bases. The CDR3 extends over 16 amino acids. V was clipped by 11 bases and J by 0 bases; unmatched bases: 8. Germline loops: CDR1 ENHRY, CDR2 SYGVKD.